This T cell receptor (beta chain) was captured by sequencing in a study of T cells in narcolepsy. Only in-frame clones appear in the TCRdb table, and some are missing; sequencing was by immunoSEQ multiplex PCR. The profile covers roughly 25,000 clones, with more than 80% appearing a single time and about 1.3% taken by the ten largest. CDR1 and CDR2 from the germline V gene are SGHRS and YFSETQ. The J segment lost 0 bases and the V segment lost 1 base, leaving 2 bases of the junction unmatched. The CDR3 extends over 15 amino acids. On this clone: As yet, its antigen is unknown.

Whole-study findings and limits: Same-patient CSF and blood CD4+ T cell clonotypes included HCRT-specific and TRIB2-specific autoreactive ones. Autoreactive clone sequences were missing from some blood memory CD4+ repertoires.

The sequencing sample was made of CD45RA- memory CD4+ T cells from PBMCs. The chain joins TRBV5-1 to TRBJ2-3, with 7 bases fitting TRBD2. The receptor was isolated from a human donor with narcolepsy. The CDR3 protein is CASSLSGVSTDTQYF. The CDR3 DNA follows: TGCGCCAGCAGCTTGAGCGGGGTCAGCACAGATACGCAGTATTTT.